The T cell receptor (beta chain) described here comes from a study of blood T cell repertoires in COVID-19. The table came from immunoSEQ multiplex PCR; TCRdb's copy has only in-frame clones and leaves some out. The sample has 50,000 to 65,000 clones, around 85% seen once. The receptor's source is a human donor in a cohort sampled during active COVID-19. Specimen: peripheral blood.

The CDR3 is CASTSGGGVTEAFF. Here the CDR3 DNA reads TGTGCCAGCACCAGTGGGGGGGGTGTCACTGAAGCTTTCTTT. The V call is TRBV9, the J call TRBJ1-1; maybe TRBD1 (5 bases). The CDR3 has 14 amino acids. Trimming pared 6 bases from V and 4 bases from J, leaving 16 bases between. CDR1 and CDR2 from the germline V gene are SGDLS and YYNGEE.